This T cell receptor (beta chain) was identified during a study of PD-1 blockade in classical Hodgkin lymphoma. Study at large: Each patient was given nivolumab 3 mg/kg through a vein every 2 weeks. Study results and limitations: CD4+ TCR diversity rose significantly by C4D1, and CD8+ TCR diversity did not. Factors driving the repertoire differences, possibly disease activity or prior therapy, remain undefined. TCR diversity at baseline was reported to be reduced in newly diagnosed patients relative to healthy donors.

Regarding this clone: Its matching antigen is unknown.

The repertoire was sequenced with immunoSEQ multiplex PCR; TCRdb's copy has only in-frame clones and lacks some. The sample lists about 22,000 clones, approximately 68% seen once, with roughly 1.2% in the top ten. The V gene's germline CDR1 is MNHEY and CDR2 SVGAGI. CDR3 length: 16 residues. The ends lost 0 bases at V and 8 bases at J; junction bases unmatched: 10. Time point noted: cycle 4 day 1 (C4D1), after six to seven weeks of nivolumab. All patients experienced relapse after autologous stem cell transplantation, and brentuximab vedotin exposure was variable. The CD4+ T cells used were purified from thawed PBMCs through magnetic negative selection.

The genes are TRBV6-5 and TRBJ2-5, with 9 bases fitting TRBD2. The TCR sequence derives from a human donor with classical Hodgkin lymphoma. Material: CD4+ T cells from blood, obtained before the fourth cycle of nivolumab. CDR3: CASSYSSSGGQETQYF. CDR3 bases: TGTGCCAGCAGTTACTCTTCCAGCGGGGGGCAGGAAACCCAGTACTTC.